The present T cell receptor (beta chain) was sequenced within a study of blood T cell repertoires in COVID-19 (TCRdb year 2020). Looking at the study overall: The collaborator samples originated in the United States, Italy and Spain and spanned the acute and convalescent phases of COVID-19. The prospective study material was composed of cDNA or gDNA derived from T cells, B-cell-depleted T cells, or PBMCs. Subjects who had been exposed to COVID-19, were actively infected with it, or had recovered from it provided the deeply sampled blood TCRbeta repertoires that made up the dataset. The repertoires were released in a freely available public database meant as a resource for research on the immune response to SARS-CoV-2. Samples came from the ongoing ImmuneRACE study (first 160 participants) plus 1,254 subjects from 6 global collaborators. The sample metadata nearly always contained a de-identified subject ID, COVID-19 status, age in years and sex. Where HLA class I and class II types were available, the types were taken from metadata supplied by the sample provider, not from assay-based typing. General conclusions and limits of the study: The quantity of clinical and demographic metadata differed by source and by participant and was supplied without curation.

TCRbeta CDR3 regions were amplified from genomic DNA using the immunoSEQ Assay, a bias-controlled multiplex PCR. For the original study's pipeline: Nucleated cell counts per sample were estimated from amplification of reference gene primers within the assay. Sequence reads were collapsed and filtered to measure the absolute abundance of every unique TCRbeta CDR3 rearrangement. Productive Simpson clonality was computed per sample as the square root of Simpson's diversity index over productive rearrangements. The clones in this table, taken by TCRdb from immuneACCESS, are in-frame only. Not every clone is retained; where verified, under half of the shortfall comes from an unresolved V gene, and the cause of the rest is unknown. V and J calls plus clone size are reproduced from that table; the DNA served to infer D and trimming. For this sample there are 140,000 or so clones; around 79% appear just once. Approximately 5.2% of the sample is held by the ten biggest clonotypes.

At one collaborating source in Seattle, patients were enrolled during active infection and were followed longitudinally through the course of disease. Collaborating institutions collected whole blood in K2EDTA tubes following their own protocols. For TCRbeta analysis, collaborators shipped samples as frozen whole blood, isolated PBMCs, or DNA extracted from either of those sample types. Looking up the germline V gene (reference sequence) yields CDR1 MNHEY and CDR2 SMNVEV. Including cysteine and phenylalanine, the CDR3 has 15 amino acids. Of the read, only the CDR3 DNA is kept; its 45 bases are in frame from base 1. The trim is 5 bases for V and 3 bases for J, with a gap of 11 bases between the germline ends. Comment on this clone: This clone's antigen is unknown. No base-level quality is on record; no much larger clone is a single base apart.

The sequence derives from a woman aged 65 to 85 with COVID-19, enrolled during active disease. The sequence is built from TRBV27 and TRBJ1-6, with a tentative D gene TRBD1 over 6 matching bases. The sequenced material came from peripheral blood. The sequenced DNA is TGTGCCAGCAGTGGTCAAGGGGGCTATAATTCACCCCTCCACTTT. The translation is CASSGQGGYNSPLHF.